The present T cell receptor beta chain was sequenced within a study of regulatory T cells in long-lasting Graves disease. This clonotype has a count of ten or more. The antigen is undetermined. The V segment lost 3 bases and the J segment 6 bases; nucleotides outside the gene matches: 4. The CDR3 is 14 residues long. Germline CDR1 is KGHSH and CDR2 is LQKENI. Whole-study results and caveats: Accuracy was possibly reduced by small sample size. When disease was persistent, TRBV28, TRBJ1-2 and TRBJ2-5 were the favored segments.

Combining iRepertoire HTBI primers with Arm-PCR of CDR3 regions, the authors built TCR beta libraries. TCRdb re-called the multiplex PCR reads through MiXCR, storing one row per CDR3 protein. The data show about 500,000 distinct CDR3 sequences, about 16% seen once. Documented time point: newly diagnosed GD, antithyroid drugs for less than 3 months. PBMC-extracted RNA yielded the TCR library. These records were also assigned to another study, of T cells in Graves' hyperthyroidism and ophthalmopathy. As reported in that work: The majority of expanded thyroid clonotypes above 0.001 also appeared in blood.

The rearrangement uses TRBV18 and TRBJ1-1, with 10 bases matching TRBD1. This TCR was recovered from a man aged 40-55 years with Graves disease. The specimen was peripheral blood mononuclear cells (PBMCs), collected at new diagnosis, from a patient treated with antithyroid drugs. CDR3 sequence: CASSPGTGVSEAFF. The CDR3 DNA follows: TGTGCCAGCTCACCGGGGACAGGGGTGTCTGAAGCTTTCTTT.